These 17 T cell receptor beta chains share one sample of origin, sequenced in a study of CD8+ T cells in alopecia areata. The treatment: oral pan-JAK inhibitor, 5-10 mg twice daily. The sequencing template was cDNA reverse transcribed from extracted RNA. Measured with immunoSEQ multiplex PCR; TCRdb has only the in-frame clones, and not every one. Of approximately 210,000 clones in the sample, 45% to 75% are singletons; the top ten hold roughly 3.3%. The material was CD4+ T cells sorted from blood, obtained at week 4, from a patient treated with tofacitinib. The receptors stem from a human donor with alopecia areata.

The V gene is TRBV30, the J gene TRBJ2-3; no reliable D call. The CDR3 extends over 12 amino acids. Germline CDR1 GTSNPN, CDR2 SVGIG (reference sequence). V was cut by 4 bases and J by 0 bases, with 5 bases left in between. The CDR3 here is CAWTTSTDTQYF. CDR3 coding DNA: TGTGCCTGGACTACTAGCACAGATACGCAGTATTTT.

The genes are TRBV29-1 and TRBJ2-1; no definite D call. CDR3 length: 13 residues. Looked up from germline, CDR1 is SQVTM and CDR2 is ANQGSEA. Trimming took off 6 bases at V and 5 bases at J, with 14 bases between the two ends. DNA for the CDR3: TGCAGCGTGGGCCACACATCTAACAATGAGCAGTTCTTC. Protein: CSVGHTSNNEQFF.

The V gene is TRBV7-2, the J gene TRBJ1-4; D ambiguous. Germline CDR1 is SGHTA and CDR2 is FQGNSA. V lost 2 bases to trimming and J lost 6 bases, with 7 bases between them. The CDR3 has 13 amino acids. The CDR3 reads CASSLWADEKLFF. CDR3 coding DNA: TGTGCCAGCAGCTTATGGGCTGATGAAAAACTGTTTTTT.

The chain uses TRBV5-1 and TRBJ1-1; 7 bases align to TRBD1. After removal of 2 bases from V and 2 bases from J, the junction contained 9 bases not matched to a gene. Germline V CDR1 and CDR2: SGHRS, YFSETQ. The CDR3 extends over 16 amino acids. The CDR3 sequence is CASSLAGGGTNTEAFF. The CDR3 nucleotides are TGCGCCAGCAGCTTAGCTGGAGGGGGCACCAACACTGAAGCTTTCTTT.

This clone was found once. The CDR3 here is CASSYGRGQGKDTQYF. CDR3 nucleotides: TGTGCCAGCAGTTACGGCCGGGGACAGGGGAAAGATACGCAGTATTTT. J is TRBJ2-3 and V is TRBV6-5, with 10 bases aligning to TRBD1. Germline CDR1 and CDR2: MNHEY and SVGAGI. The J segment lost 5 bases and the V segment lost 2 bases, leaving 7 bases of the junction unmatched. The CDR3 has 16 amino acids.

CDR3 bases: TGCAGCGTTGTGGTCAGGGGTCGTGGAAACACCATATATTTT. This gives the protein CSVVVRGRGNTIYF. This chain connects TRBV29-1 to TRBJ1-3, with a tentative D call TRBD1 (6 bases). The V end was cut by 4 bases, the J end by 3 bases, with 13 bases between. Germline V gene sequence: CDR1 SQVTM, CDR2 ANQGSEA. CDR3 length: 14 residues.

The V and J genes are TRBV30 and TRBJ2-3; 8 bases are shared with TRBD2. Germline lookup yields CDR1 GTSNPN and CDR2 SVGIG (reference sequence). The CDR3 extends over 12 amino acids. V trimming: 6 bases; J trimming: 5 bases; junction bases outside the gene matches: 4. CDR3 protein: CACGGAIDTQYF. The CDR3 region has the DNA TGTGCCTGCGGGGGGGCCATAGATACGCAGTATTTT.

This chain joins TRBV5-1 and TRBJ2-5; TRBD2 is a possible D gene (5 bases). Deletions cut 0 bases from V and 9 bases from J, with 12 bases between. The CDR3 length is 13 residues. From germline, CDR1 is SGHRS and CDR2 YFSETQ. CDR3 in DNA: TGCGCCAGCAGCTTGGTGGACGAACTAGCCCAGTACTTC. It translates to CASSLVDELAQYF.

This clone was picked up many times. The rearrangement uses TRBV4-3 and TRBJ1-1; TRBD1 is a possible D gene (5 bases). Looked up from germline, CDR1 is LGHNA and CDR2 is YSLEER. This CDR3 is 14 amino acids long. The V gene lost 4 bases and the J gene lost 0 bases, with 9 bases spanning the gap. CDR3: CASSRGRVNTEAFF. The DNA of the CDR3 is TGCGCCAGCAGCCGGGGACGGGTGAACACTGAAGCTTTCTTT.

This clone occurred a few times. The chain couples TRBV10-3 to TRBJ1-3, with D unresolved. The CDR3 has 12 amino acids. CDR1 and CDR2 (germline): ENHRY, SYGVKD. V gave up 5 bases and J gave up 5 bases, with 7 bases separating them. The CDR3 coding sequence is TGTGCCATCAGTACAGACAGAAACACCATATATTTT. It codes for CAISTDRNTIYF.

This clone was detected a few times. This chain joins TRBV5-1 and TRBJ1-3; possibly TRBD1 for D (6 bases). Germline-derived CDR1 and CDR2 are SGHRS and YFSETQ. The V end was cut by 4 bases, the J end by 0 bases, with 8 bases between. CDR3 size: 14 residues. The CDR3 spells CASSVDSSGNTIYF. The CDR3 nucleotides read TGCGCCAGCAGCGTGGACAGCTCTGGAAACACCATATATTTT.

The chain employs TRBV5-1 and TRBJ2-1; D remains unclear. The V and J ends lost 2 bases and 6 bases respectively, with 12 bases between them. The length of the CDR3 is 14 residues. Germline CDR1 SGHRS, CDR2 YFSETQ. The CDR3 region has the DNA TGCGCCAGCAGCTTCGACACGGTCGGCAATGAGCAGTTCTTC. As protein: CASSFDTVGNEQFF. The whole variable domain, remainder taken from reference TRBV5-1 and TRBJ2-1, is KAGVTQTPRYLIKTRGQQVTLSCSPISGHRSVSWYQQTPGQGLQFLFEYFSETQRNKGNFPGRFSGRQFSNSRSEMNVSTLELGDSALYLCASSFDTVGNEQFFGPGTRLTVL.

The chain links TRBV7-8 to TRBJ1-1; a weak D match, TRBD1 (5 bases). Trimming took off 3 bases at V and 4 bases at J, with 12 bases between the two ends. This CDR3 has 14 amino acids. Germline V lookup: CDR1 SGHVS, CDR2 FQNEAQ. Here the CDR3 reads CASSLTARSTEAFF. In DNA form, the CDR3 reads TGTGCCAGCAGCTTGACAGCGCGGAGCACTGAAGCTTTCTTT.

V is TRBV9 and J is TRBJ2-3; TRBD1 might be the D (6 bases). Trimming shortened V by 3 bases and J by 3 bases, and 11 bases separated the two germline ends. The CDR3 sequence is 14 residues long. The V gene's germline CDR1 is SGDLS and CDR2 YYNGEE. CDR3 residues: CASSAMRGTDTQYF. The CDR3 region has the DNA TGTGCCAGCAGCGCTATGAGGGGGACAGATACGCAGTATTTT.

This clone showed up just a few times. The chain couples TRBV6-5 to TRBJ1-1, with 8 bases lining up with TRBD1. V shed 2 bases and J 4 bases; nucleotides not matched to a gene: 9. The CDR3 length is 16 residues. The V gene's germline CDR1 is MNHEY and CDR2 SVGAGI. The CDR3 loop reads CASSYDGRGLSTEAFF. DNA of the CDR3: TGTGCCAGCAGTTACGACGGCAGGGGGCTGAGCACTGAAGCTTTCTTT.

The chain joins TRBV5-1 to TRBJ2-5, with 8 positions matching TRBD1. With 0 bases clipped from V and 2 bases from J, the junction kept 3 bases outside the gene matches. CDR1 is SGHRS and CDR2 is YFSETQ in the germline V gene. The CDR3 extends over 15 amino acids. The CDR3 region has the DNA TGCGCCAGCAGCTTGGCGACAGGGGTACAAGAGACCCAGTACTTC. This codes for CASSLATGVQETQYF.

The chain uses TRBV28 and TRBJ1-2; D is possibly TRBD1 (5 bases). CDR1 is MDHEN and CDR2 is SYDVKM in the germline V gene. V lost 3 bases and J lost 5, with 10 bases in between. CDR3 length: 13 amino acids. The CDR3 sequence: CASSFGGRYGYTF. The CDR3 region has the DNA TGTGCCAGCAGTTTCGGGGGGAGGTATGGCTACACCTTC.